This T cell receptor (beta chain) was found in a study of radiotherapy plus CTLA-4 blockade in lung cancer. Using immunoSEQ multiplex PCR, the repertoire was profiled, and TCRdb retains in-frame clones only, with some absent. The sample lists about 110,000 clones, 70% to 85% seen once, with 3% to 4% in the top ten. The CDR3 extends over 9 amino acids. This rearrangement joins TRBV3-2 to TRBJ1-2. TRBV3-2 counts as a pseudogene. The TCR was taken from a human donor with non-small cell lung cancer that progressed on radiotherapy plus ipilimumab. Some clones in this sample may be carry-over from other donors' samples. The sample in question was peripheral blood, obtained from a patient treated with radiotherapy plus ipilimumab. The CDR3 region has the DNA TGTGCCAGCAGCCCCCGTAACCTCTTC. Its translation: CASSPRNLF.